This record concerns one TCR beta chain sequence. The V gene's germline CDR1 is WSHSY and CDR2 SAAADI. CDR3 length equals 14 residues. Trimming left V 7 bases short and J 8 bases short, with 18 bases between. This record belongs to a study of shared clonotypes between healthy human individuals. Across the whole study: The study enrolled a couple of women and a few men aged 18 to 49.

The method was immunoSEQ multiplex PCR; TCRdb's version includes in-frame clones alone and lacks a portion of them. The table includes about a million clones, around three quarters detected once. Everyone who donated was a Caucasian adult who lived in Nashville, Tennessee. V usage is TRBV10-2 and J usage is TRBJ2-1, with a tentative D call TRBD2 (6 bases). The receptor's source is a young man in good health. Some clones in this sample may be carry-over from other donors' samples. The material sequenced was memory CD4+ T cells from PBMCs. Regarding subset: CD45RA-negative fraction. The CDR3 bases are TGCGCCAGCACACGACTAGGAGATTCGGATGAGCAGTTCTTC. This translates into CASTRLGDSDEQFF.